Sequencing of this T cell receptor (beta chain) was carried out in a study of immune characteristics of hereditary and idiopathic chronic pancreatitis. Notes on the study in general: Both chronic pancreatitis groups had higher TCRbeta diversity and lower clonality than controls.

This clone turned up a few times. Antigen: not known. The pancreas tissue came from patients undergoing total pancreatectomy with islet autotransplantation. The data were produced by immunoSEQ multiplex PCR, yet TCRdb's version contains in-frame clones alone and is incomplete. This table holds under 2,500 clones, 77% found once. CDR3 length: 13 residues. Trimming left V 1 base short and J 1 base short, with 4 bases between. CDR1 is LGHDT and CDR2 is YNNKEL in the germline V gene (reference sequence). The sequenced material came from pancreas tissue with idiopathic chronic pancreatitis. The V and J genes are TRBV3-1 (or the pseudogene TRBV3-2) and TRBJ1-1; D is unclear. The TCR originated in a human donor with chronic pancreatitis. CDR3 in DNA: TGTGCCAGCAGCCAAGTAGAGAACACTGAAGCTTTCTTT. It yields the protein CASSQVENTEAFF.